A selection of T cell receptor beta chains follows, all from one sample in a study of cytomegalovirus exposure and HLA in healthy donors. Some clones are missing from TCRdb's copy, which holds only in-frame ones; the method was immunoSEQ multiplex PCR. The sample includes about 130,000 clones, 80% of them seen just once. The sample comprised PBMCs. The source is a woman aged 35 to 49 in good health and CMV-seronegative. Both conserved end residues are part of each CDR3. The order of the fields is J gene, D gene, V gene, clone size, CDR3 protein, CDR3 DNA. The D gene is left open where the match is weak. Expanded clones are given a class, and other clones once, few, many or no size at all.

j_gene: TRBJ1-2; d_gene: TRBD1; v_gene: TRBV6-5; abundance: .; CDR3aa: CATRRTRQGADGYTF; CDR3nt: TGTGCCACACGGCGCACTCGACAGGGGGCAGATGGCTACACCTTC
j_gene: TRBJ1-4; d_gene: TRBD1; v_gene: TRBV4-3; abundance: .; CDR3aa: CASSQDRTGNEKLFF; CDR3nt: TGCGCCAGCAGCCAAGATCGGACAGGGAATGAAAAACTGTTTTTT
j_gene: TRBJ1-6; d_gene: TRBD1; v_gene: TRBV18; abundance: .; CDR3aa: CASSPNRGQYNSPLHF; CDR3nt: TGTGCCAGCTCACCGAACAGGGGACAGTATAATTCACCCCTCCACTTT
j_gene: TRBJ1-1; d_gene: .; v_gene: TRBV7-9; abundance: few; CDR3aa: CASSPPVNTEAFF; CDR3nt: TGTGCCAGCAGCCCTCCGGTAAACACTGAAGCTTTCTTT
j_gene: TRBJ1-3; d_gene: .; v_gene: TRBV6-1; abundance: .; CDR3aa: CASSASSSGNTIYF; CDR3nt: TGTGCCAGCAGTGCTTCGAGTTCTGGAAACACCATATATTTT
j_gene: TRBJ2-2; d_gene: TRBD1; v_gene: TRBV7-8; abundance: .; CDR3aa: CASSSGGVGELFF; CDR3nt: TGTGCCAGCAGCTCAGGGGGAGTCGGGGAGCTGTTTTTT
j_gene: TRBJ2-3; d_gene: TRBD2; v_gene: TRBV4-3; abundance: .; CDR3aa: CASSPETAGGLTDTQYF; CDR3nt: TGCGCCAGCAGCCCAGAGACGGCGGGAGGCCTCACAGATACGCAGTATTTT
j_gene: TRBJ1-1; d_gene: .; v_gene: TRBV21-1; abundance: few; CDR3aa: CASSKRDRGMNTEAFF; CDR3nt: TGTGCCAGCAGCAAACGGGACAGGGGGATGAACACTGAAGCTTTCTTT
j_gene: TRBJ1-1; d_gene: .; v_gene: TRBV4-1; abundance: .; CDR3aa: CASSPSDGLNTEAFF; CDR3nt: TGCGCCAGCAGCCCCTCCGACGGGTTGAACACTGAAGCTTTCTTT
j_gene: TRBJ2-7; d_gene: TRBD1; v_gene: TRBV29-1; abundance: .; CDR3aa: CSVSTGGADEQYF; CDR3nt: TGCAGCGTATCGACAGGGGGCGCCGACGAGCAGTACTTC
j_gene: TRBJ2-7; d_gene: TRBD1; v_gene: TRBV27; abundance: .; CDR3aa: CASRPGTGFGQYF; CDR3nt: TGTGCCAGCCGTCCCGGGACAGGGTTCGGGCAGTACTTC
j_gene: TRBJ1-6; d_gene: .; v_gene: TRBV7-3; abundance: .; CDR3aa: CASSLDPAGAPLHF; CDR3nt: TGTGCCAGCAGCTTAGACCCCGCGGGGGCACCCCTCCACTTT
j_gene: TRBJ1-1; d_gene: TRBD1; v_gene: TRBV5-1; abundance: .; CDR3aa: CASSPDGQGNTEAFF; CDR3nt: TGCGCCAGCAGCCCGGATGGACAGGGGAACACTGAAGCTTTCTTT
j_gene: TRBJ2-7; d_gene: TRBD1; v_gene: TRBV5-1; abundance: .; CDR3aa: CASSFDRGENEQYF; CDR3nt: TGCGCCAGCAGCTTTGACAGGGGCGAGAACGAGCAGTACTTC
j_gene: TRBJ1-4; d_gene: .; v_gene: TRBV6-1; abundance: few; CDR3aa: CASSDQGGNEKLFF; CDR3nt: TGTGCCAGCAGTGATCAGGGAGGTAATGAAAAACTGTTTTTT
j_gene: TRBJ2-5; d_gene: TRBD2; v_gene: TRBV11-1; abundance: once; CDR3aa: CASSPGLAQETQYF; CDR3nt: TGTGCCAGCAGCCCGGGACTAGCCCAAGAGACCCAGTACTTC
j_gene: TRBJ2-7; d_gene: .; v_gene: TRBV7-6; abundance: once; CDR3aa: CASSQRTGHGYEQYF; CDR3nt: TGTGCCAGCAGCCAAAGAACAGGGCACGGCTACGAGCAGTACTTC
j_gene: TRBJ2-3; d_gene: .; v_gene: TRBV5-1; abundance: .; CDR3aa: CASSWSGDTDTQYF; CDR3nt: TGCGCCAGCAGCTGGTCGGGAGACACAGATACGCAGTATTTT
j_gene: TRBJ2-3; d_gene: .; v_gene: TRBV7-3; abundance: .; CDR3aa: CASSIEARVTDTQYF; CDR3nt: TGTGCCAGCAGCATCGAGGCCAGGGTAACAGATACGCAGTATTTT
j_gene: TRBJ1-2; d_gene: .; v_gene: TRBV28; abundance: .; CDR3aa: CASSLSSRRHGYTF; CDR3nt: TGTGCCAGCAGTTTATCGTCCAGGCGCCATGGCTACACCTTC
j_gene: TRBJ2-2; d_gene: TRBD1; v_gene: TRBV7-7; abundance: .; CDR3aa: CASSPRDRNTGELFF; CDR3nt: TGTGCTAGCAGCCCTCGGGACAGGAACACCGGGGAGCTGTTTTTT
j_gene: TRBJ1-4; d_gene: TRBD1; v_gene: TRBV5-6; abundance: .; CDR3aa: CASSLVGDRVSEKLFF; CDR3nt: TGTGCCAGCAGCTTGGTGGGGGACAGGGTCTCGGAAAAACTGTTTTTT
j_gene: TRBJ1-5; d_gene: TRBD1; v_gene: TRBV12-5; abundance: .; CDR3aa: CASGLGAAGQANQPQHF; CDR3nt: TGTGCTAGTGGTTTGGGGGCCGCCGGACAGGCCAATCAGCCCCAGCATTTT
j_gene: TRBJ2-3; d_gene: TRBD2; v_gene: TRBV6-1; abundance: .; CDR3aa: CASTIRTSGSGTQYF; CDR3nt: TGTGCCAGCACCATAAGGACTAGCGGGAGCGGTACGCAGTATTTT
j_gene: TRBJ2-3; d_gene: .; v_gene: TRBV15; abundance: .; CDR3aa: CATSRDRGPADTQYF; CDR3nt: TGTGCCACCAGCAGAGACAGGGGACCGGCAGATACGCAGTATTTT
j_gene: TRBJ2-2; d_gene: TRBD1; v_gene: TRBV2; abundance: few; CDR3aa: CASRGQGAVGELFF; CDR3nt: TGTGCCAGCAGGGGACAGGGGGCAGTTGGGGAGCTGTTTTTT
j_gene: TRBJ2-7; d_gene: TRBD2; v_gene: TRBV6-1; abundance: few; CDR3aa: CASSSTSGASYEQYF; CDR3nt: TGTGCCAGCAGTTCTACTAGCGGGGCTTCGTACGAGCAGTACTTC
j_gene: TRBJ1-2; d_gene: TRBD1; v_gene: TRBV4-3; abundance: once; CDR3aa: CARSPDGTANNYGYTF; CDR3nt: TGCGCCCGCAGCCCCGACGGGACAGCCAATAACTATGGCTACACCTTC
j_gene: TRBJ2-3; d_gene: .; v_gene: TRBV9; abundance: .; CDR3aa: CASSARSGGDTDTQYF; CDR3nt: TGTGCCAGCAGCGCTAGGAGCGGCGGAGACACAGATACGCAGTATTTT
j_gene: TRBJ1-1; d_gene: TRBD1; v_gene: TRBV7-2; abundance: .; CDR3aa: CASSRSQPGGNTEAFF; CDR3nt: TGTGCCAGCAGCCGATCCCAACCAGGGGGGAACACTGAAGCTTTCTTT
j_gene: TRBJ2-5; d_gene: .; v_gene: TRBV28; abundance: few; CDR3aa: CASFSGGRETQYF; CDR3nt: TGTGCCAGCTTTTCCGGGGGGCGAGAGACCCAGTACTTC
j_gene: TRBJ1-1; d_gene: .; v_gene: TRBV5-4; abundance: .; CDR3aa: CASSPGRGADTEAFF; CDR3nt: TGTGCCAGCAGCCCCGGACGCGGGGCTGACACTGAAGCTTTCTTT
j_gene: TRBJ1-2; d_gene: TRBD1; v_gene: TRBV27; abundance: once; CDR3aa: CASSYGQGLYGYTF; CDR3nt: TGTGCCAGCAGTTACGGACAGGGCCTCTATGGCTACACCTTC